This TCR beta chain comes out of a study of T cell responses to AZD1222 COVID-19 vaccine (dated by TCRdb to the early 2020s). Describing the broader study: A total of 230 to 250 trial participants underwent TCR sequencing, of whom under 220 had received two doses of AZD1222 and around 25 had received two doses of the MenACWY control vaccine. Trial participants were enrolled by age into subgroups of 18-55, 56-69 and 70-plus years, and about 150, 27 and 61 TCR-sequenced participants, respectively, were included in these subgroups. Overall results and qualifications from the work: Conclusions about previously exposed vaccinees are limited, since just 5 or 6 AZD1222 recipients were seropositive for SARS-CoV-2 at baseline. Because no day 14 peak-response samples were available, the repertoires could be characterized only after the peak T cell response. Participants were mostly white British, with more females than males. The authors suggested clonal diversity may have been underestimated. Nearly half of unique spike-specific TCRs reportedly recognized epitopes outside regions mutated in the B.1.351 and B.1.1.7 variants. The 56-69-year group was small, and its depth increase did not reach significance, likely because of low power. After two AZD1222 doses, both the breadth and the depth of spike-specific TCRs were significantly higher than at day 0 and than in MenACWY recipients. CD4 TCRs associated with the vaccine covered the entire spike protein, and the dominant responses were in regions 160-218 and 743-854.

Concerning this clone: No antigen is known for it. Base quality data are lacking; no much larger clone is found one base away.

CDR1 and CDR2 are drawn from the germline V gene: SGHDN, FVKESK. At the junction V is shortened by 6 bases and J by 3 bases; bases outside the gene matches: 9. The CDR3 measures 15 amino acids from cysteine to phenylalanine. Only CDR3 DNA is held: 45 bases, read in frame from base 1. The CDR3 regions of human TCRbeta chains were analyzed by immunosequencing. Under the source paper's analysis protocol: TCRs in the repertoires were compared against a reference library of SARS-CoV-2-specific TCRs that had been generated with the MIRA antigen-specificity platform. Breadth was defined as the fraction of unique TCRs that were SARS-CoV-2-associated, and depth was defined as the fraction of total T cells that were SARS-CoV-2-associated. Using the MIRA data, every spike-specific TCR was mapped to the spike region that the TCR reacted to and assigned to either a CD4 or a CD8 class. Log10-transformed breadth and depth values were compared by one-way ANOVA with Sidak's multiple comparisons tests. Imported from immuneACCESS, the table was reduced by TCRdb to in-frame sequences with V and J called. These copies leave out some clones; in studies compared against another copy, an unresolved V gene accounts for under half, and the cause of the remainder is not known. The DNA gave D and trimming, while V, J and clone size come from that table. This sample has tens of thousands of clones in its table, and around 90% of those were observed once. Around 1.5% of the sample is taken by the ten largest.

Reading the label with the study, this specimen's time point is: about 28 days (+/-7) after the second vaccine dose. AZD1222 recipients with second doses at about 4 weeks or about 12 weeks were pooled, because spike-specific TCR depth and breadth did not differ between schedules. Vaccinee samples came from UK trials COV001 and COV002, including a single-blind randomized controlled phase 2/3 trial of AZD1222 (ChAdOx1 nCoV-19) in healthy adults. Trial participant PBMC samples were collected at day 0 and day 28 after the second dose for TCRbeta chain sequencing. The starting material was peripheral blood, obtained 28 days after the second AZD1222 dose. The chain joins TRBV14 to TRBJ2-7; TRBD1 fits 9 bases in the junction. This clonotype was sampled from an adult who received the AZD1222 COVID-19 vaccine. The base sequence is TGTGCCAGCAGGCCCGGAGGACAGGGGAACTACGAGCAGTACTTC. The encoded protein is CASRPGGQGNYEQYF.